Listed below are T cell receptor beta chains from one sample, sequenced in a study of glioma-infiltrating T cells. A single record per CDR3 protein comes from TCRdb applying MiXCR to the multiplex PCR reads. Here the sample spans over 120,000 distinct CDR3 sequences, around 42% being singletons. Sequencing was performed on glioma tissue, nonneoplastic brain tissue, or PBMCs (not recorded which). The receptors shown here come from a human donor with low-grade glioma or glioblastoma, undergoing nonglioma brain surgery, or in good health (not recorded which). The CDR3 runs from the conserved cysteine through the conserved F or W. A D gene is named only where the DNA matches it firmly. Clone size, where shown, is once, few, many, or a class for clones that have expanded.

d_call	clone_size	v_call	j_call	cdr3_aa	cdr3_nt
TRBD2	NA	TRBV7-7	TRBJ2-3	CASSEVLGGPTDTQYF	TGTGCTAGCAGCGAGGTGCTGGGAGGGCCGACAGATACGCAGTATTTT
TRBD2	NA	TRBV20-1	TRBJ2-1	CSAREVERLAIRNEQFF	TGCAGTGCTAGAGAAGTAGAAAGACTAGCGATAAGGAATGAGCAGTTCTTC
TRBD1	few	TRBV7-2	TRBJ2-7	CASSPTGDLAYEQYF	TGTGCCAGCAGCCCGACAGGGGATCTTGCCTACGAGCAGTACTTC
NA	NA	TRBV10-3	TRBJ2-5	CAISEVGRETLYF	TGTGCCATCAGTGAGGTGGGCCGAGAGACCCTGTACTTC
NA	NA	TRBV4-1	TRBJ2-3	CASSPPTRTSTSGTDTQYF	TGCGCCAGCAGCCCCCCAACTCGTACCTCCACCTCCGGCACAGATACGCAGTATTTT
NA	NA	TRBV6-2/TRBV6-3	TRBJ2-7	CASSHIQQGGKDEQYF	TGTGCCAGCAGCCATATCCAACAGGGGGGGAAGGACGAGCAGTACTTC
TRBD1	few	TRBV24-1	TRBJ2-1	CATSDVGVRGPKFEQFF	TGTGCCACCAGTGACGTAGGGGTCAGGGGGCCGAAGTTTGAGCAGTTCTTC
TRBD1	once	TRBV20-1	TRBJ1-1	CSARDRVDTEAFF	TGCAGTGCTAGGGACAGGGTGGACACTGAAGCTTTCTTT
NA	NA	TRBV12-5	TRBJ2-3	CASGLSDLAQYF	TGTGCTAGTGGTTTGTCGGATTTGGCGCAGTATTTT
TRBD2	few	TRBV20-1	TRBJ2-3	CSAQKGLAGPTDTQYF	TGCAGTGCCCAAAAGGGACTAGCGGGGCCCACAGATACGCAGTATTTT
NA	NA	TRBV9	TRBJ2-5	CASSVGVQETQYF	TGTGCCAGCAGCGTTGGAGTCCAAGAGACCCAGTACTTC
TRBD1	NA	TRBV6-6	TRBJ2-4	CASSNDRALAKNIQYF	TGTGCCAGCAGTAACGACAGGGCCTTAGCCAAAAACATTCAGTACTTC
TRBD1	NA	TRBV6-5	TRBJ1-6	CASSLGNRGYSYNSPLHF	TGTGCCAGCAGTTTGGGTAACAGGGGGTACTCCTATAATTCACCCCTCCACTTT
NA	NA	TRBV4-2	TRBJ2-1	CASSQDGWQFF	TGTGCCAGCAGCCAGGATGGGTGGCAGTTCTTC
NA	NA	TRBV28	TRBJ2-1	CASSLGTGNEQFF	TGTGCCAGCAGTCTCGGGACGGGGAATGAGCAGTTCTTC